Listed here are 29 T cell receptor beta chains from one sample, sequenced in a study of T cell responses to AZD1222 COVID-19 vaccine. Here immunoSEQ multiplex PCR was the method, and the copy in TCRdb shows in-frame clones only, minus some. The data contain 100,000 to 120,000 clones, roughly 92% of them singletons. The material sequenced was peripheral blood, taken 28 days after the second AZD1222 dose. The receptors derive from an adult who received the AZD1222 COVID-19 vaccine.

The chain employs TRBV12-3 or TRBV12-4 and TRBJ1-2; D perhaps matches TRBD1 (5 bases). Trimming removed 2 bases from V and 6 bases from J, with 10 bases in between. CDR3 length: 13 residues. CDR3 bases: TGTGCCAGCAGTTTAAGACAGAGGCATGGCTACACCTTC. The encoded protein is CASSLRQRHGYTF.

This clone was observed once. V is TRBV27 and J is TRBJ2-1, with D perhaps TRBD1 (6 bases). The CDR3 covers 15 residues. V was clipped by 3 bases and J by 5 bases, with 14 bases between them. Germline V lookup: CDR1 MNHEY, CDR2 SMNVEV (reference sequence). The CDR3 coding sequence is TGTGCCAGCAGTTTTACCAGGGGATCGCACAATGAGCAGTTCTTC. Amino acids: CASSFTRGSHNEQFF.

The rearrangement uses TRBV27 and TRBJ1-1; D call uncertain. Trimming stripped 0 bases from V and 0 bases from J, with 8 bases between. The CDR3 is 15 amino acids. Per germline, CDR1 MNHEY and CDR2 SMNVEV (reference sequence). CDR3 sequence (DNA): TGTGCCAGCAGTTTATCTAGGACGGTGAACACTGAAGCTTTCTTT. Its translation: CASSLSRTVNTEAFF.

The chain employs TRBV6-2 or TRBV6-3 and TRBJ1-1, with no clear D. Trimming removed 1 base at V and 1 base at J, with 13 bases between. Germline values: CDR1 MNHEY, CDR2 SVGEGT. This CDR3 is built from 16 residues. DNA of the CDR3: TGTGCCAGCAGTTACTTTATTCGGCAGACGAACACTGAAGCTTTCTTT. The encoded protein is CASSYFIRQTNTEAFF.

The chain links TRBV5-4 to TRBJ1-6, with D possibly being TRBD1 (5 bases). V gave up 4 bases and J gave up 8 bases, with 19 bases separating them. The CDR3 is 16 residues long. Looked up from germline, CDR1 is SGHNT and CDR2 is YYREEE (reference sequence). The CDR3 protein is CASSPKGTSLDSPLHF. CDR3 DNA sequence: TGTGCCAGCAGCCCCAAGGGGACCTCTCTGGATTCACCCCTCCACTTT. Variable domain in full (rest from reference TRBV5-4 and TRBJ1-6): ETGVTQSPTHLIKTRGQQVTLRCSSQSGHNTVSWYQQALGQGPQFIFQYYREEENGRGNFPPRFSGLQFPNYSSELNVNALELDDSALYLCASSPKGTSLDSPLHFGNGTRLTVT.

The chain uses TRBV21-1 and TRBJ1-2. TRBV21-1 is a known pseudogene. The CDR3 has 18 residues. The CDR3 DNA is TGTGCCAGCAGCAGCCGCCCTTGGTTGGCAGCTAACTCCTATGGCTACACCTTC. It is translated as CASSSRPWLAANSYGYTF.

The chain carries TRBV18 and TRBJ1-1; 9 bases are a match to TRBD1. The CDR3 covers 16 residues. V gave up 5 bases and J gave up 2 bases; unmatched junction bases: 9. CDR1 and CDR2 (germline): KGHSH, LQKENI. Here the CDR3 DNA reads TGTGCCAGCTCATCGGGACAGGGATACTTAAACACTGAAGCTTTCTTT. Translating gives CASSSGQGYLNTEAFF.

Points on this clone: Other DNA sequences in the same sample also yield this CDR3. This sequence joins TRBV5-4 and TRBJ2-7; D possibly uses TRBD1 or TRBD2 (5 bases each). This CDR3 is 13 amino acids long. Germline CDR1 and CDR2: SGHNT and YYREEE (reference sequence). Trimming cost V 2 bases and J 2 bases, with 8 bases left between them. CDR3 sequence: CASSLGTTYEQYF. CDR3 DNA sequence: TGTGCCAGCAGCTTAGGGACCACCTACGAGCAGTACTTC.

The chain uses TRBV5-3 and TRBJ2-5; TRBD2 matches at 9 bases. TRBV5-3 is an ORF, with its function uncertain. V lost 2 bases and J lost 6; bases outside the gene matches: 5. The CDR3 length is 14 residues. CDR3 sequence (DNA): TGTGCCAGAAGCTTCAGCGGGGGGAGGCAGACCCAGTACTTC. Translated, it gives CARSFSGGRQTQYF.

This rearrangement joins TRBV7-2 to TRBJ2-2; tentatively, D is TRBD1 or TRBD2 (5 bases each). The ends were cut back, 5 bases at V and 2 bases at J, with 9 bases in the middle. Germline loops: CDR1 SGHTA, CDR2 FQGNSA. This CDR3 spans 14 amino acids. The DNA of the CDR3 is TGTGCCAGCAGCCGGGGCCGAAACACCGGGGAGCTGTTTTTT. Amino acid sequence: CASSRGRNTGELFF.

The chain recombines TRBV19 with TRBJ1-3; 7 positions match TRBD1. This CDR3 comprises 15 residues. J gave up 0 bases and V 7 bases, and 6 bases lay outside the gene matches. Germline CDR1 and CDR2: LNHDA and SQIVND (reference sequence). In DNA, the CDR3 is TGTGCCAGTAATCCGGGGACAGCCTCTGGAAACACCATATATTTT. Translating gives CASNPGTASGNTIYF.

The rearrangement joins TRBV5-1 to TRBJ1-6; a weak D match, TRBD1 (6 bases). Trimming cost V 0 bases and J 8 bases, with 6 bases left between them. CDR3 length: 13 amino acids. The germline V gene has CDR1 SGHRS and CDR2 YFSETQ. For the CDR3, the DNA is TGCGCCAGCAGCTTGGACAGGGATTCACCCCTCCACTTT. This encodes CASSLDRDSPLHF. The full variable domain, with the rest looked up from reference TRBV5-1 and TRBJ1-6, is KAGVTQTPRYLIKTRGQQVTLSCSPISGHRSVSWYQQTPGQGLQFLFEYFSETQRNKGNFPGRFSGRQFSNSRSEMNVSTLELGDSALYLCASSLDRDSPLHFGNGTRLTVT.

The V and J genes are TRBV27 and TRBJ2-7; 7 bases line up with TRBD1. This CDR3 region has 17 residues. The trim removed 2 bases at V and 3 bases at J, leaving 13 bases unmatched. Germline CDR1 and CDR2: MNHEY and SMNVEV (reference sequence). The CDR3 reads CASSLPPNRGWSYEQYF. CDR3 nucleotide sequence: TGTGCCAGCAGTTTACCCCCCAACAGGGGATGGAGCTACGAGCAGTACTTC.

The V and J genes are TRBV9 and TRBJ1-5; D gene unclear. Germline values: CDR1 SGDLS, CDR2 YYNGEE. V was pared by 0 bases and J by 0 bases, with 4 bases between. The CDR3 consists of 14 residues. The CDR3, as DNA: TGTGCCAGCAGCGTAGGACATAGCAATCAGCCCCAGCATTTT. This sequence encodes CASSVGHSNQPQHF.

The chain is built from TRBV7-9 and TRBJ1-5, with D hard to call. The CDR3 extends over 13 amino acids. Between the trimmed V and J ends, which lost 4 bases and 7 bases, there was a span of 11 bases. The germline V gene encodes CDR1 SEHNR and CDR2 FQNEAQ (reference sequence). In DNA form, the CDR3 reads TGTGCCAGCAGCTCAGCGGGGAAACAGCCCCAGCATTTT. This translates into CASSSAGKQPQHF.

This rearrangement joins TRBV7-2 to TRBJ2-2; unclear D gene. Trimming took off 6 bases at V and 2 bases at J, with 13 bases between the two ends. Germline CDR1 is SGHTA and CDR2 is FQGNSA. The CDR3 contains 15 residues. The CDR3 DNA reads TGTGCCAGCAGTTCCCGTTTCCGTAACACCGGGGAGCTGTTTTTT. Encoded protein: CASSSRFRNTGELFF.

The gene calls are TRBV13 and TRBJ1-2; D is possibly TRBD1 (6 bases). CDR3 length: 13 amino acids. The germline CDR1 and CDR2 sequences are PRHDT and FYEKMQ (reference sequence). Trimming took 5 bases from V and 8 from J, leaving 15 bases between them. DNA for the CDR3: TGTGCCAGCAGCAGGGGGGCGGTCCTCGGCTACACCTTC. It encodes CASSRGAVLGYTF. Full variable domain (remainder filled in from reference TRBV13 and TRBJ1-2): AAGVIQSPRHLIKEKRETATLKCYPIPRHDTVYWYQQGPGQDPQFLISFYEKMQSDKGSIPDRFSAQQFSDYHSELNMSSLELGDSALYFCASSRGAVLGYTFGSGTRLTVV.

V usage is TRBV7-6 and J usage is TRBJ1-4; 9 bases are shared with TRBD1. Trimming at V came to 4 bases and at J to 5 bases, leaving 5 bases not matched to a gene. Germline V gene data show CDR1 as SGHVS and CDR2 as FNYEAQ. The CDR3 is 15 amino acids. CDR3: CASSSQTGGNEKLFF. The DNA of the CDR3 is TGTGCCAGCAGCTCCCAGACAGGGGGAAATGAAAAACTGTTTTTT.

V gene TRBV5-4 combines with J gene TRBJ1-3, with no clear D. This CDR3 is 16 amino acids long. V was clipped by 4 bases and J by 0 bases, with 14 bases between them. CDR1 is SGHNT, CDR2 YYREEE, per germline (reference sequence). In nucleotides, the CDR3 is TGTGCCAGCAGCCTCGCCGGACGGCTCTCTGGAAACACCATATATTTT. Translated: CASSLAGRLSGNTIYF. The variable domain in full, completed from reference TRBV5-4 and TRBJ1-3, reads ETGVTQSPTHLIKTRGQQVTLRCSSQSGHNTVSWYQQALGQGPQFIFQYYREEENGRGNFPPRFSGLQFPNYSSELNVNALELDDSALYLCASSLAGRLSGNTIYFGEGSWLTVV.

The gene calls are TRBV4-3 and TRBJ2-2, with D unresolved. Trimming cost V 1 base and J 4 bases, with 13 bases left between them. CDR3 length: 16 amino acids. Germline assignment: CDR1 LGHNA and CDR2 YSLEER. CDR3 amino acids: CASSQAIVRLTGELFF. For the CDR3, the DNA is TGCGCCAGCAGCCAAGCCATTGTCCGACTCACCGGGGAGCTGTTTTTT.

As DNA, the CDR3 is TGTGCCAGTAAATCAGGACAGGCCCTCTCCTACGAGCAGTACTTC. Amino acid sequence: CASKSGQALSYEQYF. This chain joins TRBV19 and TRBJ2-7, with 7 bases fitting TRBD1. The germline CDR1 and CDR2 sequences are LNHDA and SQIVND (reference sequence). The CDR3 has 15 residues. Trimming cost V 7 bases and J 0 bases; bases outside gene matches: 9.

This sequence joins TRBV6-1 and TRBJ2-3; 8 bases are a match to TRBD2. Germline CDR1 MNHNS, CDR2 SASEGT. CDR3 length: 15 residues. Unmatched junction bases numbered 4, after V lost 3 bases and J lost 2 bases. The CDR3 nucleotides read TGTGCCAGCAGTGACGTAGCGGGGTTCACAGATACGCAGTATTTT. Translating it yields CASSDVAGFTDTQYF.

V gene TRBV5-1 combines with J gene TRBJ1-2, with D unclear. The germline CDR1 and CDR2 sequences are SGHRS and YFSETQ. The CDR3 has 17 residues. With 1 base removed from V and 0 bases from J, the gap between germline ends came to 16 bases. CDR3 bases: TGCGCCAGCAGCTTGACGCCACTACCGGAAGCTAACTATGGCTACACCTTC. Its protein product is CASSLTPLPEANYGYTF.

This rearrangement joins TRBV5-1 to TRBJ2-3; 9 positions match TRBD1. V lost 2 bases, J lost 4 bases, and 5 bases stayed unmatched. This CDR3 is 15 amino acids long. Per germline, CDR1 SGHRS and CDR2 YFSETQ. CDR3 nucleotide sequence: TGCGCCAGCAGCTTACAGGGGGCGCGCCCAGATACGCAGTATTTT. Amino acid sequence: CASSLQGARPDTQYF.

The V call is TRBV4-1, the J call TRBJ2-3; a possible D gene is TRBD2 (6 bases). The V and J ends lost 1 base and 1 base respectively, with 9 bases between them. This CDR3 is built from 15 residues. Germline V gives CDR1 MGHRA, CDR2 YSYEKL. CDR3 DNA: TGCGCCAGCAGCCAAGTTGGAGGGGGCACAGATACGCAGTATTTT. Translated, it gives CASSQVGGGTDTQYF.

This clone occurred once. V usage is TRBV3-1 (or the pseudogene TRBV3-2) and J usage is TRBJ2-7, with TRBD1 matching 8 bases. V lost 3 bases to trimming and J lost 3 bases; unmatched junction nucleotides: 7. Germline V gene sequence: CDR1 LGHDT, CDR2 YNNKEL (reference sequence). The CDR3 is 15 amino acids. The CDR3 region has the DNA TGTGCCAGCAGCCATCCGGGACAGGTAAACTACGAGCAGTACTTC. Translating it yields CASSHPGQVNYEQYF.

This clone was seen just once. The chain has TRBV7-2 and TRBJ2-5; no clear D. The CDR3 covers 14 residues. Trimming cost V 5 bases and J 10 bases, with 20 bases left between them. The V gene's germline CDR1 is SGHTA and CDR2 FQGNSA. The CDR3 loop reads CASSPWTDLNNQYF. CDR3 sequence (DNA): TGTGCCAGCAGCCCCTGGACCGACTTAAATAACCAGTACTTC.

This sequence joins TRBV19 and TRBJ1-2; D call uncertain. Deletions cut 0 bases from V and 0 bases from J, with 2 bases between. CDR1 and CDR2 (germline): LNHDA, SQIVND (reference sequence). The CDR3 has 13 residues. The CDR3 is CASSIDTNYGYTF. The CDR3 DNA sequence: TGTGCCAGTAGTATAGATACTAACTATGGCTACACCTTC.

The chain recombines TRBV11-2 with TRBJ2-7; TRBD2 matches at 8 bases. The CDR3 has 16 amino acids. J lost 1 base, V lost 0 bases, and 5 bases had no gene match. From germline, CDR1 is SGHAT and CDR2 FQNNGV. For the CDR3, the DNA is TGTGCCAGCAGCTTAGACTATAGCGGGGCATCCTACGAGCAGTACTTC. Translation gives CASSLDYSGASYEQYF.